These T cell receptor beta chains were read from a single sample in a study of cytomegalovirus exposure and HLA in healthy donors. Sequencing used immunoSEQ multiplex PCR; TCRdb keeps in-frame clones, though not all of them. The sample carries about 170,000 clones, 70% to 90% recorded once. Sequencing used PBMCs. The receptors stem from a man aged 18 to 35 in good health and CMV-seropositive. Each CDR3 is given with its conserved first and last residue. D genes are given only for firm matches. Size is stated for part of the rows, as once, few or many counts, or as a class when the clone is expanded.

CDR3 DNA: TGCAGCGTTGAGGGGGGGCTCGGCGAGCAGTACTTC
CDR3 protein: CSVEGGLGEQYF
J gene: TRBJ2-7
V gene: TRBV29-1
clone size: -
D gene: -

CDR3 DNA: TGTGCCAGCAGCTTAGAAAGGGGGACAGGGGGTATTAAGAACACTGAAGCTTTCTTT
CDR3 protein: CASSLERGTGGIKNTEAFF
J gene: TRBJ1-1
V gene: TRBV7-9
clone size: -
D gene: TRBD1

CDR3 DNA: TGCGCCAGCAGCTTGGTACTAGCGGGGGGTCCCACAGATACGCAGTATTTT
CDR3 protein: CASSLVLAGGPTDTQYF
J gene: TRBJ2-3
V gene: TRBV5-1
clone size: -
D gene: TRBD2

CDR3 DNA: TGTGCCAGCAGCGCCTTGGCTGTCTATAATTCACCCCTCCACTTT
CDR3 protein: CASSALAVYNSPLHF
J gene: TRBJ1-6
V gene: TRBV6-1
clone size: once
D gene: -

CDR3 DNA: TGCGCCAGCAGCCAGTCTCGGGACAGGGGGCAGGAGCAGTACTTC
CDR3 protein: CASSQSRDRGQEQYF
J gene: TRBJ2-7
V gene: TRBV4-1
clone size: -
D gene: TRBD1

CDR3 DNA: TGTGCCAGCACAGGGAACGGGGGGGTAGAAGATACGCAGTATTTT
CDR3 protein: CASTGNGGVEDTQYF
J gene: TRBJ2-3
V gene: TRBV2
clone size: -
D gene: TRBD2

CDR3 DNA: TGTGCCAGCAGCAGCAGGGGAAACACCGGGGAGCTGTTTTTT
CDR3 protein: CASSSRGNTGELFF
J gene: TRBJ2-2
V gene: TRBV9
clone size: -
D gene: -

CDR3 DNA: TGTGCCAGCCAAGGAGACGGTAACACTGAAGCTTTCTTT
CDR3 protein: CASQGDGNTEAFF
J gene: TRBJ1-1
V gene: TRBV25-1
clone size: -
D gene: -

CDR3 DNA: TGTGCCAGCTCCGGGACTAGCGACACCGGGGAGCTGTTTTTT
CDR3 protein: CASSGTSDTGELFF
J gene: TRBJ2-2
V gene: TRBV10-3
clone size: -
D gene: TRBD2

CDR3 DNA: TGTGCCAGCTCACCAGAGTTCAATCAGCCCCAGCATTTT
CDR3 protein: CASSPEFNQPQHF
J gene: TRBJ1-5
V gene: TRBV18
clone size: -
D gene: -

CDR3 DNA: TGTGCCAGCAGCCTGACAGGGATCAATGAGCAGTTCTTC
CDR3 protein: CASSLTGINEQFF
J gene: TRBJ2-1
V gene: TRBV27
clone size: few
D gene: TRBD1

CDR3 DNA: TGCGCCAGCAGCCAAACTAGCGGGGGGGCCTACAATGAGCAGTTCTTC
CDR3 protein: CASSQTSGGAYNEQFF
J gene: TRBJ2-1
V gene: TRBV5-1
clone size: -
D gene: TRBD2

CDR3 DNA: TGTGCCAGCAGCCAAGGACAGGGGCTGTTTGGTACGCAGTATTTT
CDR3 protein: CASSQGQGLFGTQYF
J gene: TRBJ2-3
V gene: TRBV14
clone size: once
D gene: TRBD1

CDR3 DNA: TGTGCCAGCAGTTCTCGCACAGGGGCGGACTATGGCTACACCTTC
CDR3 protein: CASSSRTGADYGYTF
J gene: TRBJ1-2
V gene: TRBV6-1
clone size: -
D gene: TRBD1

CDR3 DNA: TGTGCCAGCAGTTCCCCCAGGGGCGTCGAAAACATTCAGTACTTC
CDR3 protein: CASSSPRGVENIQYF
J gene: TRBJ2-4
V gene: TRBV6-5
clone size: -
D gene: -